The sequence of this TCR beta chain was determined in a study of radiation and T cells in renal cell carcinoma (dated by TCRdb to 2020 to 2022). Regarding the research as a whole: Samples were obtained from a clinical trial, in which 15 Gy stereotactic body radiation therapy was delivered to primary renal cell carcinomas and nephrectomy was performed 4 weeks later. In total, 50 or so samples underwent TCR beta sequencing: approximately 25 tumors plus 27 peripheral blood samples. Across all 55 or so samples, several million unique CDR3 nucleotide sequences, encoding around 2.4 million unique CDR3 amino acid sequences, were identified.

Reading the label with the study, this specimen's time point is: baseline pretreatment blood. The treatment or condition label corresponds to: 15 Gy SBRT to primary tumor, nephrectomy 4 weeks later. To follow tumor-enriched clonotypes, peripheral blood was collected serially from radiation-treated patients at baseline and again at 2 weeks and 4 weeks after SBRT. All patients had renal cell carcinoma with clear cell pathology. Genomic DNA for TCR sequencing was prepared using the QIAamp DNA Blood Mini Kit (Qiagen). Samples were included in the analyses only if all quality control checks were passed. Remarks on this clone: Its binding antigen is unknown. Per-nucleotide qualities are absent, and no much larger clonotype sits a single base away.

Taken from cysteine to phenylalanine, the CDR3 has 14 residues. Of the read, only the CDR3 DNA is kept; its 42 bases are in frame from base 1. From the germline V gene (reference sequence), CDR1 is SGHKS and CDR2 is YYEKEE. V is trimmed back by 4 bases and J by 7 bases, and the junction contains 5 bases that no gene match accounts for. The paper's findings and limits, for the study overall: Because pretreatment tumor biopsies were not available, the baseline intratumoral presence of clonotypes could not be determined. Dynamics of the blood repertoire were not tracked past 4 weeks after treatment. In blood, the top tumor clonotypes increased from baseline to 2 weeks after radiation and then shrank by 4 weeks, which suggests a temporary expansion of tumor-resident clones. The single-armed trial design could not address effects of radiation dose or scheduling on the TCR repertoire.

Following the manufacturer's recommendations, the immunoSEQ kit was used to generate TCR beta libraries from genomic DNA. To prepare libraries, a first multiplex PCR with proprietary primers was run, followed by a second PCR that added unique barcodes, and a bead cleanup was done after each round. A kit-provided positive control reaction and a negative control reaction were included in every sample batch. The final libraries were assessed on an Agilent 4200 TapeStation D1000 ScreenTape, pooled by volume, and quantified by qPCR. Sequencing was performed on an Illumina NextSeq500 using a MidOutput 150-cycle cartridge, with 156 Read1 cycles, 15 Index1 cycles, and the kit custom primers. The pooled library was loaded at approximately 0.97 pM with 20% PhiX control spiked in. The study's own analysis went as follows. The vendor-processed data were analyzed in R, and a clonotype was defined as all T cells that share the same CDR3 nucleotide sequence. In the clone abundance analyses, frequencies in each sample were normalized to that sample's 10,000 most abundant clones. Public T cell clones, averaging fewer than five per sample, were removed before analysis. Tumor-enriched and baseline blood-enriched clonotypes were defined by at least a 32-fold difference in abundance between compartments. Clonotypes expanded or contracted between blood time points were identified with a beta-binomial differential abundance model. The Baroni-Urbani and Buser coefficient was used to measure tumor-blood repertoire similarity, and groups were compared with two-tailed Wilcoxon tests in R. Entries here come from immuneACCESS through TCRdb and include only in-frame sequences with V and J called. Some clones fail to appear in such tables; in the studies checked, an unresolved V gene covers under half of the shortfall, and the cause of the remainder is unknown. For V, J and clone size, that table is used; D and trimming come from the DNA. The sample contains about 49,000 clones, around 83% of them found a single time. About a third of the sample is held by the ten biggest clonotypes.

The chain links TRBV5-5 with TRBJ1-4; a stretch of 9 junction bases matches TRBD1. The TCR originated in a woman in her seventies with renal cell carcinoma. The starting material was blood, obtained from a patient whose treatment included radiotherapy and nephrectomy. The nucleotide sequence reads as follows: TGTGCCAGCAGCCCAGAGGACAGGGGTGAAAAACTGTTTTTT. It is translated as CASSPEDRGEKLFF.